Included here is one T cell receptor (beta chain) sequence, with context. The data originate from a study of blood T cells in healthy people across ages. Study details: About one barcoded beta molecule per two T cells was captured by template switching.

V was cut by 6 bases and J by 0 bases, with 13 bases left in between. Germline V gene sequence: CDR1 SNHLY, CDR2 FYNNEI. The CDR3 runs to 15 residues. Combining a sample-barcoded 5' primer with a J-beta primer mix, a second PCR ran for about 7 to 11 cycles. TCRdb processed the 5' RACE reads anew with MiXCR; each CDR3 protein has one entry. The repertoire holds almost 800,000 distinct CDR3 sequences, 55% to 75% seen once, with about 20% in the top ten. The chain has TRBV2 and TRBJ2-3; D uncertain. Material for sequencing was blood. The clonotype comes from a man aged 25-45 years in good health. The CDR3 nucleotides are TGTGCCAGCAGCTTAGACGGCTTTAGCACAGATACGCAGTATTTT. This translates into CASSLDGFSTDTQYF. Drawing the rest from reference TRBV2 and TRBJ2-3, the complete variable domain is EPEVTQTPSHQVTQMGQEVILRCVPISNHLYFYWYRQILGQKVEFLVSFYNNEISEKSEIFDDQFSVERPDGSNFTLKIRSTKLEDSAMYFCASSLDGFSTDTQYFGPGTRLTVL.